This TCR beta chain comes out of a study of T-cell reconstitution after alpha-beta-depleted transplantation in children. This clonotype has only a few counts. The CDR3 is made up of 14 amino acids. Germline assignment: CDR1 LGHDT and CDR2 YNNKEL (reference sequence). The junction had 2 bases not matched to a gene; V was cut back by 4 bases and J by 3 bases. Unique molecular identifiers featured in how the TCRbeta library was prepared. TCRdb re-called the PCR reads through MiXCR, storing one row per CDR3 protein. The top ten hold less than 40% of the sample, which has fewer than 750,000 distinct CDR3 sequences, 27% seen once.

J is TRBJ2-7 and V is TRBV3-1; 11 bases are shared with TRBD2. The input for sequencing was PBMCs, taken before TCRalphabeta/CD19-depleted stem cell transplant. The sequence was collected from a boy under three years old with Wiskott-Aldrich syndrome, due to receive a stem cell transplant. CDR3 residues: CASSLSGRVYEQYF. CDR3 DNA: TGTGCCAGCAGCCTTAGCGGGAGGGTCTACGAGCAGTACTTC.